This T cell receptor beta chain was obtained from a study of blood T cells in healthy people across ages. A note on this clonotype: Its target is unknown.

Study-wide results and limits: PBMC samples, being unsorted, prevented any conclusive comparison of naive and antigen-experienced cells.

Per-sample yields of isolated PBMCs were at least 7 million. J gave up 5 bases and V 4 bases, and 9 bases lay outside the gene matches. Per the germline V gene, CDR1 is LGHDT and CDR2 is YNNKEL (reference sequence). CDR3 length: 15 residues. It was with a sample-barcoded 5' primer and a J-beta primer mix that a second PCR of about 7 to 12 cycles was run. TCRdb processed the 5' RACE reads anew with MiXCR; each CDR3 protein has one entry. The sample holds roughly 1,500,000 distinct CDR3 sequences, 34% seen once. Material for sequencing was blood. The TCR sequence derives from a young woman in good health. The chain is built from TRBV3-1 and TRBJ2-5, with 8 bases identical to TRBD2. CDR3 in DNA: TGTGCCAGCAGCCCTCTATCGGGAGGGTCGGAGACCCAGTACTTC. It codes for CASSPLSGGSETQYF.